Listed below are T cell receptor beta chains from one sample, sequenced in a study of T cell responses to AZD1222 COVID-19 vaccine. Sequencing was performed with immunoSEQ multiplex PCR; in TCRdb, only in-frame clones are kept and a portion is missing. The sample has approximately 83,000 clones, 90% to 95% seen once; the top ten hold 3.5% to 5.5%. The sequenced sample was peripheral blood, obtained on day 0 of MenACWY control vaccination. The receptors were gathered from an adult in good health. Both conserved end residues are part of each CDR3. A D gene is named only where the DNA matches it firmly. Where a row states a size, it is once, few, many or the class of an expanded clone; other rows omit it.

abundance: once; j_gene: TRBJ2-7; v_gene: TRBV5-1; d_gene: TRBD1; CDR3aa: CASSYDRDRGSYEQYF; CDR3nt: TGCGCCAGCAGCTATGACCGGGACAGGGGGTCCTACGAGCAGTACTTC
abundance: once; j_gene: TRBJ1-2; v_gene: TRBV7-2; d_gene: .; CDR3aa: CASSSRGVNSYGYTF; CDR3nt: TGTGCCAGCAGCTCCCGGGGAGTCAATAGCTATGGCTACACCTTC
abundance: .; j_gene: TRBJ2-7; v_gene: TRBV2; d_gene: TRBD2; CDR3aa: CASGGGTSYEQYF; CDR3nt: TGTGCCAGCGGGGGGGGGACCTCCTACGAGCAGTACTTC
abundance: .; j_gene: TRBJ1-1; v_gene: TRBV9; d_gene: .; CDR3aa: CASSPSGGAATEAFF; CDR3nt: TGTGCCAGCAGCCCCAGCGGGGGGGCCGCGACTGAAGCTTTCTTT
abundance: .; j_gene: TRBJ1-6; v_gene: TRBV6-1; d_gene: .; CDR3aa: CASSEWGSLSNSPLHF; CDR3nt: TGTGCCAGCAGTGAATGGGGCAGTCTTTCTAATTCACCCCTCCACTTT
abundance: .; j_gene: TRBJ2-1; v_gene: TRBV20-1; d_gene: TRBD2; CDR3aa: CSASHTSGTRVRLRNEQFF; CDR3nt: TGCAGTGCTAGTCACACTAGCGGGACGAGGGTTCGTCTGAGGAATGAGCAGTTCTTC
abundance: .; j_gene: TRBJ1-2; v_gene: TRBV6-5; d_gene: TRBD1; CDR3aa: CASSYSTEDRGNGYTF; CDR3nt: TGTGCCAGCAGTTACTCGACCGAGGACAGGGGAAATGGCTACACCTTC
abundance: .; j_gene: TRBJ2-7; v_gene: TRBV7-2; d_gene: .; CDR3aa: CASSAPMARDGLSSYEQYF; CDR3nt: TGTGCCAGCAGCGCCCCGATGGCCCGGGACGGGTTAAGCTCCTACGAGCAGTACTTC
abundance: .; j_gene: TRBJ2-1; v_gene: TRBV12-5; d_gene: TRBD2; CDR3aa: CASGPQAGSYNEQFF; CDR3nt: TGTGCTAGTGGCCCTCAAGCGGGATCCTACAATGAGCAGTTCTTC
abundance: .; j_gene: TRBJ2-7; v_gene: TRBV5-6; d_gene: TRBD2; CDR3aa: CASSPKLANVYEQYF; CDR3nt: TGTGCCAGCAGCCCTAAACTAGCGAACGTTTACGAGCAGTACTTC
abundance: .; j_gene: TRBJ1-4; v_gene: TRBV7-9; d_gene: TRBD1; CDR3aa: CASSSRGTATNEKLFF; CDR3nt: TGTGCCAGCAGCTCCCGAGGGACAGCAACTAATGAAAAACTGTTTTTT
abundance: few; j_gene: TRBJ1-1; v_gene: TRBV27; d_gene: TRBD1; CDR3aa: CASESRNMLHRGRNTEAFF; CDR3nt: TGTGCCAGCGAATCCCGGAACATGTTACACAGGGGAAGGAACACTGAAGCTTTCTTT
abundance: .; j_gene: TRBJ2-7; v_gene: TRBV28; d_gene: .; CDR3aa: CATDDSSYEQYF; CDR3nt: TGTGCCACCGACGACAGCTCCTACGAGCAGTACTTC
abundance: .; j_gene: TRBJ1-1; v_gene: TRBV5-6; d_gene: .; CDR3aa: CASSWDGEAFF; CDR3nt: TGTGCCAGCAGCTGGGACGGTGAAGCTTTCTTT
abundance: .; j_gene: TRBJ1-1; v_gene: TRBV3-1/TRBV3-2; d_gene: .; CDR3aa: CASSQERWQSTEAFF; CDR3nt: TGTGCCAGCAGCCAAGAGCGGTGGCAGTCCACTGAAGCTTTCTTT
abundance: .; j_gene: TRBJ2-3; v_gene: TRBV4-1; d_gene: TRBD1; CDR3aa: CASSLWTGGSDTQYF; CDR3nt: TGCGCCAGCAGCCTGTGGACAGGGGGTTCAGATACGCAGTATTTT
abundance: .; j_gene: TRBJ2-7; v_gene: TRBV27; d_gene: .; CDR3aa: CVHVGAYAYEQYF; CDR3nt: TGTGTTCACGTCGGGGCATATGCCTACGAGCAGTACTTC
abundance: .; j_gene: TRBJ2-6; v_gene: TRBV7-2; d_gene: .; CDR3aa: CASSLREIGLWEANVLTF; CDR3nt: TGTGCCAGCAGCTTGCGGGAAATCGGTCTGTGGGAGGCCAACGTCCTGACTTTC
abundance: .; j_gene: TRBJ1-2; v_gene: TRBV3-1/TRBV3-2; d_gene: .; CDR3aa: CASSAPSRGNYGYTF; CDR3nt: TGTGCCAGCAGCGCACCCTCTAGGGGGAACTATGGCTACACCTTC
abundance: .; j_gene: TRBJ1-6; v_gene: TRBV6-2/TRBV6-3; d_gene: .; CDR3aa: CASRFKGTNSPLHF; CDR3nt: TGTGCCAGCCGTTTTAAAGGAACTAATTCACCCCTCCACTTT
abundance: .; j_gene: TRBJ2-1; v_gene: TRBV7-6; d_gene: .; CDR3aa: CASSLRALKIGDNEQFF; CDR3nt: TGTGCCAGCAGCCTCCGGGCCCTAAAGATCGGGGACAATGAGCAGTTCTTC
abundance: .; j_gene: TRBJ2-1; v_gene: TRBV7-2; d_gene: TRBD2; CDR3aa: CASRSRLGLAGRGEQFF; CDR3nt: TGTGCCAGCAGGTCGAGACTGGGGCTAGCGGGAAGGGGTGAGCAGTTCTTC
abundance: once; j_gene: TRBJ2-3; v_gene: TRBV3-1/TRBV3-2; d_gene: TRBD1; CDR3aa: CASSQAGNRGTDTQYF; CDR3nt: TGTGCCAGCAGCCAAGCAGGAAACAGGGGTACAGATACGCAGTATTTT
abundance: .; j_gene: TRBJ1-6; v_gene: TRBV10-2; d_gene: .; CDR3aa: CASRVREGPLHF; CDR3nt: TGCGCCAGCAGAGTCAGAGAGGGCCCCCTCCACTTT
abundance: .; j_gene: TRBJ2-7; v_gene: TRBV6-6; d_gene: .; CDR3aa: CATLGGLRPYEQYF; CDR3nt: TGTGCCACGCTCGGGGGTCTAAGGCCCTACGAGCAGTACTTC
abundance: .; j_gene: TRBJ1-1; v_gene: TRBV28; d_gene: TRBD1; CDR3aa: CASSAPRGVNTEAFF; CDR3nt: TGTGCCAGCAGTGCTCCCAGGGGGGTGAACACTGAAGCTTTCTTT
abundance: .; j_gene: TRBJ2-6; v_gene: TRBV5-4; d_gene: .; CDR3aa: CASSRASGANVLTF; CDR3nt: TGTGCCAGCAGTAGGGCGTCTGGGGCCAACGTCCTGACTTTC
abundance: .; j_gene: TRBJ1-5; v_gene: TRBV28; d_gene: .; CDR3aa: CASSLRGSHQPQHF; CDR3nt: TGTGCCAGCAGTTTACGGGGATCCCATCAGCCCCAGCATTTT
abundance: .; j_gene: TRBJ2-3; v_gene: TRBV20-1; d_gene: .; CDR3aa: CSASGRVADTQYF; CDR3nt: TGCAGTGCTAGTGGACGGGTGGCAGATACGCAGTATTTT
abundance: .; j_gene: TRBJ1-6; v_gene: TRBV18; d_gene: TRBD1; CDR3aa: CASSLRDSPNSPLHF; CDR3nt: TGTGCCAGCTCACTAAGGGACAGCCCGAATTCACCTCTCCACTTT
abundance: .; j_gene: TRBJ1-2; v_gene: TRBV27; d_gene: TRBD1; CDR3aa: CASSTQGGVGGYTF; CDR3nt: TGTGCCAGCAGTACCCAAGGGGGCGTTGGAGGCTACACCTTC
abundance: .; j_gene: TRBJ2-3; v_gene: TRBV6-5; d_gene: .; CDR3aa: CASSQGQGRGTQYF; CDR3nt: TGTGCCAGCAGCCAGGGGCAAGGGAGGGGTACGCAGTATTTT
abundance: .; j_gene: TRBJ1-1; v_gene: TRBV28; d_gene: .; CDR3aa: CASSFNVAFF; CDR3nt: TGTGCCAGCAGTTTTAATGTAGCTTTCTTT
abundance: .; j_gene: TRBJ1-5; v_gene: TRBV9; d_gene: .; CDR3aa: CASSVGGSQPQHF; CDR3nt: TGTGCCAGCAGCGTAGGTGGATCTCAGCCCCAGCATTTT
abundance: .; j_gene: TRBJ1-2; v_gene: TRBV5-4; d_gene: .; CDR3aa: CASSLGLVLGVANYGYTF; CDR3nt: TGTGCCAGCAGCTTGGGATTGGTTCTAGGGGTCGCTAACTATGGCTACACCTTC
abundance: .; j_gene: TRBJ1-1; v_gene: TRBV24-1; d_gene: TRBD1; CDR3aa: CATSDHDRETFF; CDR3nt: TGTGCCACCAGTGATCACGACAGGGAAACTTTCTTT
abundance: .; j_gene: TRBJ2-2; v_gene: TRBV11-2; d_gene: TRBD2; CDR3aa: CASMNIPSGSGELFF; CDR3nt: TGTGCCAGCATGAATATACCTAGCGGGAGCGGGGAGCTGTTTTTT
abundance: many; j_gene: TRBJ1-3; v_gene: TRBV9; d_gene: .; CDR3aa: CASSHKQGRTFGTIYF; CDR3nt: TGTGCCAGCAGCCACAAACAAGGACGGACGTTTGGCACCATATATTTT
abundance: once; j_gene: TRBJ2-3; v_gene: TRBV9; d_gene: TRBD2; CDR3aa: CASSVASGSTDTQYF; CDR3nt: TGTGCCAGCAGCGTAGCTAGCGGGAGTACCGATACGCAGTATTTT
abundance: once; j_gene: TRBJ2-2; v_gene: TRBV7-2; d_gene: .; CDR3aa: CASSLVHGELFF; CDR3nt: TGTGCCAGCAGCTTGGTTCACGGGGAGCTGTTTTTT
abundance: .; j_gene: TRBJ2-7; v_gene: TRBV9; d_gene: TRBD1; CDR3aa: CASSVAGGGYEQYF; CDR3nt: TGTGCCAGCAGCGTTGCAGGGGGCGGCTACGAGCAGTACTTC
abundance: .; j_gene: TRBJ2-5; v_gene: TRBV7-8; d_gene: .; CDR3aa: CASSNWNQETQYF; CDR3nt: TGTGCCAGCAGCAACTGGAACCAAGAGACCCAGTACTTC
abundance: .; j_gene: TRBJ1-6; v_gene: TRBV6-1; d_gene: .; CDR3aa: CASSEAGRYNSPLHF; CDR3nt: TGTGCCAGCAGTGAGGCAGGGCGGTATAATTCACCCCTCCACTTT